The source of this TCR beta chain is a study of T cells in Graves' hyperthyroidism and ophthalmopathy (dated by TCRdb to the late 2010s). Background on the whole study: Peripheral blood samples were taken at the time of initial diagnosis, prior to any treatment. Following sampling, methimazole starting at 30 mg daily was given to hyperthyroidism patients, and high-dose intravenous methylprednisolone was given to ophthalmopathy patients. Prospective prediction of ophthalmopathy was tested in an independent validation cohort consisting of 18 hyperthyroidism patients and 15 to 17 patients who later progressed to ophthalmopathy. For training and testing, the 100 or so patients in the discovery cohort were randomly divided in a 7:3 ratio. TCR Vbeta CDR3 sequencing of fewer than 150 peripheral blood samples (about 45 ophthalmopathy, about 74 hyperthyroidism and approximately 17 progressor patients) is reported in the paper. To identify TCR V-J signatures that set the groups apart, the researchers used a discovery cohort of approximately 98 patients, made up of 43 with Graves' ophthalmopathy and 57 with stable Graves' hyperthyroidism. The study also compared thyroid tissue and blood T-cell repertoires from more than five Graves' hyperthyroidism patients. Broader findings and caveats from the paper: Ophthalmopathy was separated from stable hyperthyroidism by a 13 V-J signature model, with over 85% sensitivity and approximately 81% specificity obtained in cross-validation and 80%/75% obtained in testing. In validation, the model predicted progression to ophthalmopathy with 60% to 71% sensitivity and over 72% specificity, a median of roughly seven months before onset. Most expanded thyroid clonotypes (frequency above 0.001) were also found in blood, which suggests that blood repertoires may mirror thyroid immune responses. No statistical method was used to fix the sample size in advance, and group allocation was not hidden from the investigators.

Hyperthyroidism patients were newly diagnosed, with disease duration under 2 months, and aged 18 to 65 years. Exclusion was applied to patients with uncontrolled infections, other autoimmune diseases, pregnancy or lactation. Diagnoses were based on clinical symptoms, serum thyroxine and TRAb, thyroid ultrasound and orbital computed tomography. Blood from progressor patients was collected at the time of first diagnosis with hyperthyroidism, before any ophthalmopathy symptoms had appeared. PBMCs were separated from around 9.1 ml of fresh peripheral blood using Ficoll-Paque density gradient centrifugation. Progressor patients were defined as those initially diagnosed with Graves' hyperthyroidism in whom ophthalmopathy developed during follow-up. Total RNA was extracted using Trizol reagent, and RNA quality was assessed on an Agilent 2100 Bioanalyzer. This clonotype has ten or more counts. It lacks a known antigen. It has no much larger one-base neighbor in the sample; base qualities were not kept.

The TCR beta CDR3 regions were amplified from RNA transcripts. The first round of RT-PCR for the TCR CDR3 was performed with the HTBI primer set and the Qiagen OneStep RT-PCR kit. Libraries were constructed in a second round of multiplex PCR, after which size selection and purification were carried out. Paired-end sequencing of the libraries was performed with 100 bp reads on an Illumina HiSeq2000. The authors' pipeline ran thus. SOAPnuke was used to process the raw data, with reads discarded if the reads contained adapters or uncalled bases, had a mean Phred below 15, or lacked an exact constant-primer or identifier match. COPE v1.2.5 was used to merge high-quality paired reads, and clonotypes were defined as unique nucleotide sequences. MiTCR v1.1 was used to align clonotypes to the IMGT TRBV, TRBD and TRBJ reference segments. The analysis was restricted to V-J combinations with a frequency above 0.0001, which together covered roughly 99% of the repertoires. The TCS score was defined as the ratio of F50 (clonal expansion) to E x V (chaos), calculated using BLOSUM62-based TCRdist between CDR3 peptides within each V-J. Welch's t-statistics and random forest reduced several hundred V-J features to under 15, which were used in a naive Bayes classifier (R e1071). Clones were called with MiXCR by TCRdb after fastp trimmed the public reads at Q25, and only in-frame beta chains were retained. Each entry merges the rows of one CDR3 protein and shows their most common DNA and genes. TCRdb's processing, not the authors', yielded these V and J calls. The table for this sample lists 370,000 or so distinct CDR3 sequences; less than 20% of them were counted only once. The top ten hold 28% of the sample.

From a lookup of the germline V gene, CDR1 and CDR2 are SNHLY and FYNNEI. There are 17 amino acids in the CDR3, from cysteine to phenylalanine inclusive. The sequence is cut down to CDR3 DNA, 51 bases in frame from base 1. Relative to germline, V is 0 bases shorter and J is 0 bases shorter, with 12 bases between their ends. Sequenced input: blood. This receptor was obtained from a woman between 18 and 30 years old with Graves' hyperthyroidism that later progressed to Graves' ophthalmopathy. The chain is encoded by TRBV2 joined to TRBJ2-1; the D gene is not confidently resolved. The CDR3 protein: CASSEALDRRSYNEQFF. The DNA reads as follows: TGTGCCAGCAGTGAAGCGTTGGACCGTCGCTCCTACAATGAGCAGTTCTTC.